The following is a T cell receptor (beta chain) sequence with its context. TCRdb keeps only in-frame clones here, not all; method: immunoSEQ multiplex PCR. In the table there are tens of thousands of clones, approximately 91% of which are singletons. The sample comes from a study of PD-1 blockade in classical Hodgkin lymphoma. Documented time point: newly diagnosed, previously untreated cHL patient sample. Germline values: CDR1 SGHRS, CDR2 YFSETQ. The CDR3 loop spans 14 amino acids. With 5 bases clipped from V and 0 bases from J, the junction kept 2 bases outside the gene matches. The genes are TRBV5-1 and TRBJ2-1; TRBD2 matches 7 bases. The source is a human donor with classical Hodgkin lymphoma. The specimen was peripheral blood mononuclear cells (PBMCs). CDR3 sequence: CASRGGSSYNEQFF. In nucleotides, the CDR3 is TGCGCCAGCAGAGGCGGGAGCTCCTACAATGAGCAGTTCTTC.